This T cell receptor (beta chain) is from a study of T cell responses to AZD1222 COVID-19 vaccine. Looking at the study overall: Second doses were pooled across both intervals (about 4 or about 12 weeks).

Generated by immunoSEQ multiplex PCR, the TCRdb table keeps only in-frame clones and is missing some. This repertoire shows some 47,000 clones, over 80% found once; its top ten account for approximately 52%. Details on this clone: Its matching antigen is unknown.

Overall study results and limits: Most donors were white British, females outnumbered males, and clonal diversity was possibly underestimated. Seropositive status at baseline applied to only a handful of AZD1222 recipients. Regions 160-218 and 743-854 dominated among vaccine-associated CD4 TCRs spanning spike.

The CDR3 loop spans 15 amino acids. The germline V and J ends were trimmed by 5 bases and 0 bases, with 10 bases remaining between them. Germline CDR1 reads MDHEN; CDR2 reads SYDVKM. This TCR was recovered from an adult in good health. This sample comprised peripheral blood, obtained on day 0 of AZD1222 vaccination. The chain joins TRBV28 to TRBJ1-4; possibly TRBD1 for D (6 bases). The CDR3 DNA reads as TGTGCCAGCAGTGCCACAGGGACAACTAATGAAAAACTGTTTTTT. Translated, it gives CASSATGTTNEKLFF.